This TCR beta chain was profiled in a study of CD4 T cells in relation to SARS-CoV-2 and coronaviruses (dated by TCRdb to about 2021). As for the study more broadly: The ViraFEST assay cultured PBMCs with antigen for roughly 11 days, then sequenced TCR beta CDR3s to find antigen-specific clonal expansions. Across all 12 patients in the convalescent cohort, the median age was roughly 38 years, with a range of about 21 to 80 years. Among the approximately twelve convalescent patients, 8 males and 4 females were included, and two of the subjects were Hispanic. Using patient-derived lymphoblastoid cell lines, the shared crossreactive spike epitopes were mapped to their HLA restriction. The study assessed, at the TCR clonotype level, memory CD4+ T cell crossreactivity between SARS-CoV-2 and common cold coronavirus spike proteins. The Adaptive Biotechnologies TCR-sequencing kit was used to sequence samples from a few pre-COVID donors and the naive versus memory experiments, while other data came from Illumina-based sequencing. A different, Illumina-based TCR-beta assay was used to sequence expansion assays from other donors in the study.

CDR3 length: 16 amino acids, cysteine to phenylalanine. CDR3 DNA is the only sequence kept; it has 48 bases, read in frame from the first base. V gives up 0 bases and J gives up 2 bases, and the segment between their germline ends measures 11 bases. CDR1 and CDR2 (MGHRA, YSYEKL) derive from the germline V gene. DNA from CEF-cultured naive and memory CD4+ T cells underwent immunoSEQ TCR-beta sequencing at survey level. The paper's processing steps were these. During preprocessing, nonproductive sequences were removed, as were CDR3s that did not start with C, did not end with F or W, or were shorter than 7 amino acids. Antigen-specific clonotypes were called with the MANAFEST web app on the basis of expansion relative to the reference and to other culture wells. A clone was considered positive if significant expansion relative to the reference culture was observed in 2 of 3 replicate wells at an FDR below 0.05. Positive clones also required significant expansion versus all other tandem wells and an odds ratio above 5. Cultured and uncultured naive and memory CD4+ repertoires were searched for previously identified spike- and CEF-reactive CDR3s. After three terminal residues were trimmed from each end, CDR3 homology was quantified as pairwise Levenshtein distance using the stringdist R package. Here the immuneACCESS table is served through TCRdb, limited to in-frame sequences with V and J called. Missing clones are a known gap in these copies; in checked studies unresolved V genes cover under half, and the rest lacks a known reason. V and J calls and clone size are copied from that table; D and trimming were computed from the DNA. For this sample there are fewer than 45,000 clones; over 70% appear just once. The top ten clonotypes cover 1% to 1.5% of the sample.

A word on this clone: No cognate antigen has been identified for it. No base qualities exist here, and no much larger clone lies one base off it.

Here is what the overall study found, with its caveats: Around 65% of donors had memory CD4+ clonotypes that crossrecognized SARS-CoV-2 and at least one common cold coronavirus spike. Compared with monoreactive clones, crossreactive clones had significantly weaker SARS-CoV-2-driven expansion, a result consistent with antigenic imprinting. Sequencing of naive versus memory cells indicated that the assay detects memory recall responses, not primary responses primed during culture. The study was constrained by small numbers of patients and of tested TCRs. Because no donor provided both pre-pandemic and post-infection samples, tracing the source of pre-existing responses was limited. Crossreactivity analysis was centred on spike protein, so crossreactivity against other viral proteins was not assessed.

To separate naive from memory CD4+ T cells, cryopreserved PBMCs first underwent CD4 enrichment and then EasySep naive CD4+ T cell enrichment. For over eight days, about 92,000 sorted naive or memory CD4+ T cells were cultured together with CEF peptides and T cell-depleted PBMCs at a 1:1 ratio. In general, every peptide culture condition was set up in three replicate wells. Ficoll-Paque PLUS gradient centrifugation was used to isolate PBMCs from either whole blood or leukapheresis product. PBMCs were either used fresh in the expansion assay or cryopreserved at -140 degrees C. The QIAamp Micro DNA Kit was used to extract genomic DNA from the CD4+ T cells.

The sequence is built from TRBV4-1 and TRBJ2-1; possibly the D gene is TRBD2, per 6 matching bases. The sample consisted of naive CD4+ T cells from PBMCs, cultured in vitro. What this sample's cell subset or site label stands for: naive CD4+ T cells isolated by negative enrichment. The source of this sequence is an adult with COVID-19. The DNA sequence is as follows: TGCGCCAGCAGCCAAGATCCGGGACTCCCCTACAATGAGCAGTTCTTC. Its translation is CASSQDPGLPYNEQFF.